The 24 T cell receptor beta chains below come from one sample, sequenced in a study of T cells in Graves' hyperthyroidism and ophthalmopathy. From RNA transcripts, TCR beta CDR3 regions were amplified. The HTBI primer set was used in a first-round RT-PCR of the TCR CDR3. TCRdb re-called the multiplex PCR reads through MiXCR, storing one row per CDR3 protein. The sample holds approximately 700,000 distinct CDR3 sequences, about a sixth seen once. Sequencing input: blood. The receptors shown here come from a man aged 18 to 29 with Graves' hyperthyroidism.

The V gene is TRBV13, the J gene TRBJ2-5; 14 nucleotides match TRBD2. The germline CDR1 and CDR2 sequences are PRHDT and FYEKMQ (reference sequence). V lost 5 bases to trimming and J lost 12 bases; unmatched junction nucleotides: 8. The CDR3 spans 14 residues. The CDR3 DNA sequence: TGTGCCAGCAGCCCTGGGACTAGCGGGAGTTGGAAGTACTTC. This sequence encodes CASSPGTSGSWKYF.

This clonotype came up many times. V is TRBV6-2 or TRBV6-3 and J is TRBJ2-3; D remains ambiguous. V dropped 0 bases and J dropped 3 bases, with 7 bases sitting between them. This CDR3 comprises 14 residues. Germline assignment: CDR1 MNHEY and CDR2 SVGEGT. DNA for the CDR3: TGTGCCAGCAGTTACTCAAGCGTTACAGATACGCAGTATTTT. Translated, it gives CASSYSSVTDTQYF.

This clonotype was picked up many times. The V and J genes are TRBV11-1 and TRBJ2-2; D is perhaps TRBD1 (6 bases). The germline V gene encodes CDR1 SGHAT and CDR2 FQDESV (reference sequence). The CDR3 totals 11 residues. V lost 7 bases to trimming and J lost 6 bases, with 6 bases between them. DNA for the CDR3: TGTGCCAGCAAGGGGGCCGGGGAGCTGTTTTTT. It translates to CASKGAGELFF. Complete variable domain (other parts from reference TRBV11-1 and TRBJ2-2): EAEVAQSPRYKITEKSQAVAFWCDPISGHATLYWYRQILGQGPELLVQFQDESVVDDSQLPKDRFSAERLKGVDSTLKIQPAELGDSAMYLCASKGAGELFFGEGSRLTVL.

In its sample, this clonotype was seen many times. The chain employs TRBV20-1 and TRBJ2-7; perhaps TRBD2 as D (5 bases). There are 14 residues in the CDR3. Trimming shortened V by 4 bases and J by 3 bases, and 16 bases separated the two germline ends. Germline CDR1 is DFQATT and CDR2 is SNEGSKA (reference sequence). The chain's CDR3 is CSATNPSGLYEQYF. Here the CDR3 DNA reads TGCAGTGCTACCAACCCAAGCGGACTCTACGAGCAGTACTTC.

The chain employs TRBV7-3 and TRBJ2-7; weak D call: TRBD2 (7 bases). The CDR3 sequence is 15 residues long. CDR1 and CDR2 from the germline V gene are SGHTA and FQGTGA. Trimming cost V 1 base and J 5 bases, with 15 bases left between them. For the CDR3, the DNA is TGTGCCAGCAGCTTAAAGGCGGGGGCGAAGAACGAGCAGTACTTC. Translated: CASSLKAGAKNEQYF.

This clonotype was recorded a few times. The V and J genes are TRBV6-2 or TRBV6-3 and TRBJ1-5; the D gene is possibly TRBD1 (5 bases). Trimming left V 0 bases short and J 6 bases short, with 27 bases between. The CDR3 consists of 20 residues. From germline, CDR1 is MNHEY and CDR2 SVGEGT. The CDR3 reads CASSYSKGLGTARQGQPQHF. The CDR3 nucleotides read TGTGCCAGCAGTTACTCGAAAGGGCTCGGGACCGCCAGGCAGGGTCAGCCCCAGCATTTT.

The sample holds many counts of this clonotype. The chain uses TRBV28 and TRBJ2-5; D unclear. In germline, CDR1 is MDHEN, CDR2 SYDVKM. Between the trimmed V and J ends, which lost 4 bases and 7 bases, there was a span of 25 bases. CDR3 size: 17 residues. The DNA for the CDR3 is TGTGCCAGCAGTTCGCAATCCCTGGCAGGCTCCTGGATGACCCAGTACTTC. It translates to CASSSQSLAGSWMTQYF. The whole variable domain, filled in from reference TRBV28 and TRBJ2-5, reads DVKVTQSSRYLVKRTGEKVFLECVQDMDHENMFWYRQDPGLGLRLIYFSYDVKMKEKGDIPEGYSVSREKKERFSLILESASTNQTSMYLCASSSQSLAGSWMTQYFGPGTRLLVL.

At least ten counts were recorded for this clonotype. The CDR3 DNA sequence: TGTGCCAGCAGTTACTCTGGGTTTGCTAATGAAAAACTGTTTTTT. Its translation: CASSYSGFANEKLFF. The chain combines TRBV6-5 with TRBJ1-4; D not certain. Between the trimmed V and J ends, which lost 0 bases and 3 bases, there was a span of 8 bases. This CDR3 contains 15 residues. Looked up from germline, CDR1 is MNHEY and CDR2 is SVGAGI.

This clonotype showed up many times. CDR3: CATSVLWRLVGLAGLYEQYF. For the CDR3, the DNA is TGTGCCACCAGTGTTCTCTGGCGCCTCGTCGGGCTAGCGGGACTATACGAGCAGTACTTC. The genes are TRBV24-1 and TRBJ2-7, with 9 bases fitting TRBD2. With V trimmed by 5 bases and J by 4 bases, 23 bases remained unmatched. CDR1 KGHDR and CDR2 SFDVKD come from the germline V gene. CDR3 length: 20 amino acids.

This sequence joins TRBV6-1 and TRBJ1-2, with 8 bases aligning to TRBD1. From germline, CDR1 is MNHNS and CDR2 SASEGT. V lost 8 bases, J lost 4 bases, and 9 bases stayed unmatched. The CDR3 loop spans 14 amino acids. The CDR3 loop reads CASGYYQGAYGYTF. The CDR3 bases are TGTGCCAGCGGCTACTACCAGGGGGCCTATGGCTACACCTTC.

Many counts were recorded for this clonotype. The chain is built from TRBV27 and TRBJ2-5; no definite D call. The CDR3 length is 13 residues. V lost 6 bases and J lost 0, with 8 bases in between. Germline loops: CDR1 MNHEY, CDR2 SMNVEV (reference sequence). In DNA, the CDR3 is TGTGCCAGCAGAAACATAAACCAAGAGACCCAGTACTTC. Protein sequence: CASRNINQETQYF.

The CDR3 DNA is TGTGCCAGCAGCTTGGACAGGGGAGGAAACACCATATATTTT. It encodes CASSLDRGGNTIYF. The rearrangement links TRBV5-4 to TRBJ1-3; 7 positions agree with TRBD1. Germline V gene sequence: CDR1 SGHNT, CDR2 YYREEE (reference sequence). Losses at the gene ends were 0 bases for V and 4 bases for J; bases not matched to a gene: 1. The CDR3 is 14 amino acids.

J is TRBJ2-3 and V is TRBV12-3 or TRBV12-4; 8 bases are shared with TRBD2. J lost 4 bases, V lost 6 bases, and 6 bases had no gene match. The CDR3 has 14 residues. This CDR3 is CASSRTSRADTQYF. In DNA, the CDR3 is TGTGCCAGCAGCCGGACTAGCAGGGCAGATACGCAGTATTTT.

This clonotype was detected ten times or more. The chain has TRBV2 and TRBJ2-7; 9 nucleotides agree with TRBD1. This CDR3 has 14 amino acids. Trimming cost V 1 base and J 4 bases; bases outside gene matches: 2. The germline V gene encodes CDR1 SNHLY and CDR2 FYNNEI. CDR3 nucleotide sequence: TGTGCCAGCAGTGAAGTACAGGGGGCTTACGAGCAGTACTTC. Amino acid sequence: CASSEVQGAYEQYF.

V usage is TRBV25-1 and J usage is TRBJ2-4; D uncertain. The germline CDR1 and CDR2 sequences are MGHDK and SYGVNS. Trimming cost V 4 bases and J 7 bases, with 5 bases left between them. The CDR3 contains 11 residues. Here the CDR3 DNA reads TGTGCCAGCAGTGTTGGGAACATTCAGTACTTC. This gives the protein CASSVGNIQYF.

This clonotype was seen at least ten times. The CDR3 DNA follows: TGTGCCAGCAGAGATACTAGCGGGAGGGCCACAACCTATATTAATACGCAGTATTTT. This gives the protein CASRDTSGRATTYINTQYF. This sequence joins TRBV2 and TRBJ2-3; 13 positions agree with TRBD2. Germline V gene lookup returns CDR1 SNHLY and CDR2 FYNNEI. V lost 6 bases to trimming and J lost 7 bases; unmatched junction nucleotides: 19. The CDR3 covers 19 residues.

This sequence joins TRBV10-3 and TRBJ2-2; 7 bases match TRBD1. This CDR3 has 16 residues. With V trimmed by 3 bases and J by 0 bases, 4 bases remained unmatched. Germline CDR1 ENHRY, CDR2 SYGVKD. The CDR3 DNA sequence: TGTGCCATCAGTGATTCCGGGACAGCGAACACCGGGGAGCTGTTTTTT. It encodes CAISDSGTANTGELFF.

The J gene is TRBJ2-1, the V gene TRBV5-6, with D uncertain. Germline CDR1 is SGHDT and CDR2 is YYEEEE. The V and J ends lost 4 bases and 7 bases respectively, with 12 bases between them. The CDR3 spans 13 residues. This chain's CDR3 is CASSGVAQNEQFF. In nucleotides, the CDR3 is TGTGCCAGCAGCGGGGTCGCGCAGAATGAGCAGTTCTTC.

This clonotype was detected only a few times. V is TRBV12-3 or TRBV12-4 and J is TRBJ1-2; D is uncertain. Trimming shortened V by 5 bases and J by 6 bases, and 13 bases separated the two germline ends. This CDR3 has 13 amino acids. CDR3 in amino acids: CASSPKRTDGYTF. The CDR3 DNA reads TGTGCCAGCAGTCCGAAGCGGACGGATGGCTACACCTTC.

DNA of the CDR3: TGCAGTGCTAGCCCCGAGCAGGGTTTGAATGAAAAACTGTTTTTT. Protein: CSASPEQGLNEKLFF. The chain combines TRBV20-1 with TRBJ1-4; possible D gene TRBD1, 5 bases. Trimming removed 3 bases at V and 5 bases at J, with 16 bases between. Germline CDR1 DFQATT, CDR2 SNEGSKA (reference sequence). This CDR3 is built from 15 residues.

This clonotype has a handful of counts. CDR3 protein: CASSLWGEEYEQYF. The CDR3, as DNA: TGTGCCAGCAGCTTGTGGGGGGAAGAGTACGAGCAGTACTTC. The rearrangement uses TRBV5-5 and TRBJ2-7; the D gene is possibly TRBD2 (6 bases). V lost 1 base to trimming and J lost 4 bases, with 12 bases between them. The CDR3 contains 14 residues. The germline CDR1 and CDR2 sequences are SGHKS and YYEKEE (reference sequence).

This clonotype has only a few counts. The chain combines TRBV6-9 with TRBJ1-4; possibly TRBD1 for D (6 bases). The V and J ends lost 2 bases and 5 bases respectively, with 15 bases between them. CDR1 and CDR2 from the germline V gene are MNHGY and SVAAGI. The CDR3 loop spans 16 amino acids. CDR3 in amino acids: CASSYLTGATNEKLFF. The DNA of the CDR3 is TGTGCCAGCAGTTATCTGACAGGCGCTACAAATGAAAAACTGTTTTTT.

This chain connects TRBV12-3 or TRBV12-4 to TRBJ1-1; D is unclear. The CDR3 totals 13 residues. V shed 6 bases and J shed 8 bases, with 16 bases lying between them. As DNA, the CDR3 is TGTGCCAGCAGGCACGACGCGTCTATGGAAGCTTTCTTT. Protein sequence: CASRHDASMEAFF.

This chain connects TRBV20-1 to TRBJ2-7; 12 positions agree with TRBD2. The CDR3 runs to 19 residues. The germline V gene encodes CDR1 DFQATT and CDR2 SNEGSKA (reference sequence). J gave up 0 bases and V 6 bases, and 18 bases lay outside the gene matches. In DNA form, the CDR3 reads TGCAGTGCCTCCTCAGAAGGGTCGGAGACTAGCGGGAGCTCCTACGAGCAGTACTTC. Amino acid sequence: CSASSEGSETSGSSYEQYF.